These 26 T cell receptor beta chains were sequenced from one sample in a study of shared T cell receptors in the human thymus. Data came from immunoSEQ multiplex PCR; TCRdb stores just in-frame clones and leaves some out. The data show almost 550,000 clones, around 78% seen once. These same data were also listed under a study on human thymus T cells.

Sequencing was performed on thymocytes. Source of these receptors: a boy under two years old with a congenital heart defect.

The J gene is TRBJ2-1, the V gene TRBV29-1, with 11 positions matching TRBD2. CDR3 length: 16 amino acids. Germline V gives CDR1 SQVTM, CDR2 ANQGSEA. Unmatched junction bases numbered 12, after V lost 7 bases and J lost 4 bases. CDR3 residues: CSAPSPTSGVYNEQFF. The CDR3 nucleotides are TGCAGCGCCCCCTCGCCGACTAGCGGGGTATACAATGAGCAGTTCTTC.

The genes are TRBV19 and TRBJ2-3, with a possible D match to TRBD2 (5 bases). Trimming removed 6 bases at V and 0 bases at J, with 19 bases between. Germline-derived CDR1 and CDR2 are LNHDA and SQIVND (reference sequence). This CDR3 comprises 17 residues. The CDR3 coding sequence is TGTGCCAGTAGCTATTGGGGAGCGGTCTCTAGCACAGATACGCAGTATTTT. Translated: CASSYWGAVSSTDTQYF.

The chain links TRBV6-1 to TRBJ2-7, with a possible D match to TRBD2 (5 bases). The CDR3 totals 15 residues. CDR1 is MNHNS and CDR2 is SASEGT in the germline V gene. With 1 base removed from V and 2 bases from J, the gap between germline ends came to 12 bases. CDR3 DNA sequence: TGTGCCAGCAGTGAAGTAGGCGGGTTAACCTACGAGCAGTACTTC. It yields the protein CASSEVGGLTYEQYF.

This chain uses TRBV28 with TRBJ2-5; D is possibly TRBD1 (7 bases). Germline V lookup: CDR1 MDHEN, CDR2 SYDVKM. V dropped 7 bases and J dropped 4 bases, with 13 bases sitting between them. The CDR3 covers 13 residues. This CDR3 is CASKRQGGETQYF. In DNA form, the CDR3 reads TGTGCCAGCAAACGACAGGGAGGAGAGACCCAGTACTTC.

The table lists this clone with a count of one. DNA for the CDR3: TGCGCCAGCAGCCTCGGGACTAGCAACTATAATGAGCAGTTCTTC. This codes for CASSLGTSNYNEQFF. The chain has TRBV4-3 and TRBJ2-1; TRBD2 agrees at 9 bases. Germline V gene lookup returns CDR1 LGHNA and CDR2 YSLEER. The CDR3 runs to 15 residues. V gave up 4 bases and J gave up 7 bases; unmatched junction bases: 8.

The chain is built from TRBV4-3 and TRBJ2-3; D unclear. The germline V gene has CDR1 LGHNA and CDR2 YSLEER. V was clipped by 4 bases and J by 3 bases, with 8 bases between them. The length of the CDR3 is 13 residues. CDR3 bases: TGCGCCAGCAGCCGGTGTCAGACAGATACGCAGTATTTT. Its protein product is CASSRCQTDTQYF.

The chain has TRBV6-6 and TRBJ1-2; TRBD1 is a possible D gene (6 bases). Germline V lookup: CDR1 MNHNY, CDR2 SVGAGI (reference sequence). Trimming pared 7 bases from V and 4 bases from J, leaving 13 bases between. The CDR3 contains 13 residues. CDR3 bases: TGTGCCAGCAACGGACAGAAATTCTATGGCTACACCTTC. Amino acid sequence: CASNGQKFYGYTF.

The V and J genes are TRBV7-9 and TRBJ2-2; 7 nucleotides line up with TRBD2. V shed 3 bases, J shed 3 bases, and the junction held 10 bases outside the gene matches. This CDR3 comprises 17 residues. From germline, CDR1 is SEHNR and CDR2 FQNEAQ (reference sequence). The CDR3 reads CASSFWRGREYTGELFF. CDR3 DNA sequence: TGTGCCAGCAGCTTCTGGCGTGGGCGGGAGTACACCGGGGAGCTGTTTTTT. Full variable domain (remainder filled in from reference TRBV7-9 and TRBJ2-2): DTGVSQNPRHKITKRGQNVTFRCDPISEHNRLYWYRQTLGQGPEFLTYFQNEAQLEKSRLLSDRFSAERPKGSFSTLEIQRTEQGDSAMYLCASSFWRGREYTGELFFGEGSRLTVL.

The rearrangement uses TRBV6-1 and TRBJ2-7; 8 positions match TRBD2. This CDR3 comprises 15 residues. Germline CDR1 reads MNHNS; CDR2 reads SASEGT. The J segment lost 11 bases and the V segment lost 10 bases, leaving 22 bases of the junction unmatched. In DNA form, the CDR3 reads TGTGCCATCAACCCCGCTCAGGCGGGAGGCCCCGCGGAGTACTTC. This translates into CAINPAQAGGPAEYF.

CDR3 sequence reads: CAWSVGLETSTDTQYF. CDR3 bases: TGTGCCTGGAGTGTCGGGTTGGAAACTAGCACAGATACGCAGTATTTT. The chain combines TRBV30 with TRBJ2-3; D not resolved. Germline assignment: CDR1 GTSNPN and CDR2 SVGIG (reference sequence). CDR3 size: 16 residues. V lost 0 bases to trimming and J lost 0 bases, with 13 bases between them.

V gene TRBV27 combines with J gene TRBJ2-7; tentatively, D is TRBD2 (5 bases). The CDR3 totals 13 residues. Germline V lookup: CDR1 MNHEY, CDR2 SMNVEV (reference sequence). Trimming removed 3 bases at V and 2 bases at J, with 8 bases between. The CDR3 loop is CASSFRRTYEQYF. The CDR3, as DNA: TGTGCCAGCAGTTTTCGGAGGACCTACGAGCAGTACTTC.

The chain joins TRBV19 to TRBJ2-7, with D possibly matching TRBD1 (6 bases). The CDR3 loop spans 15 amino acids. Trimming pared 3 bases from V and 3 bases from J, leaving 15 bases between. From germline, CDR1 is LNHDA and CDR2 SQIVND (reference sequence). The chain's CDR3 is CASSMSRGEDYEQYF. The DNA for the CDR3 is TGTGCCAGTAGTATGTCCAGGGGAGAGGACTACGAGCAGTACTTC.

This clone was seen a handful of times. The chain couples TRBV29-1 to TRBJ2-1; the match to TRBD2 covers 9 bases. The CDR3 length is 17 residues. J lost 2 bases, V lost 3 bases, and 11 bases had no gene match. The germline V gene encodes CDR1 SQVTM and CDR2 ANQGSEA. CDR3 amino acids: CSVEGGRENFAYNEQFF. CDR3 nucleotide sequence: TGCAGCGTTGAGGGCGGGAGGGAGAATTTCGCCTACAATGAGCAGTTCTTC.

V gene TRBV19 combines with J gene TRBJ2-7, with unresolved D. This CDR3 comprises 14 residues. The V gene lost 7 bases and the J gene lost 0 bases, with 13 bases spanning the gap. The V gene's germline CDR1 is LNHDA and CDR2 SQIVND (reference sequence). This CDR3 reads CASTENRFSYEQYF. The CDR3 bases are TGTGCCAGTACCGAAAACAGATTCTCCTACGAGCAGTACTTC.

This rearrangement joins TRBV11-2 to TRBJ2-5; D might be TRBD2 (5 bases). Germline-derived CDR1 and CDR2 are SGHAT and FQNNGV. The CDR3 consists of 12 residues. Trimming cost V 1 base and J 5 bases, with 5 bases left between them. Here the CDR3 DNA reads TGTGCCAGCAGCTTAGGGAGGGAGACCCAGTACTTC. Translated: CASSLGRETQYF.

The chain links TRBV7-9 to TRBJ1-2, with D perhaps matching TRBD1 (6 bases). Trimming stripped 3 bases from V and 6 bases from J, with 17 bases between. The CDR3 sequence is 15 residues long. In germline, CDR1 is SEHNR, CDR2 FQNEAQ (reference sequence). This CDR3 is CASSFPPDKGDGYTF. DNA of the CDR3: TGTGCCAGCAGCTTTCCCCCGGACAAGGGGGATGGCTACACCTTC.

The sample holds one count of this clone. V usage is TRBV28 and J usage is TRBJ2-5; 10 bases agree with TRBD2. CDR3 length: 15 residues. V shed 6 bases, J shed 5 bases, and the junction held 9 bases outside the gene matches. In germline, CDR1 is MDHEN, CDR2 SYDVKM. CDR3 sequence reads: CASRVLAGVGETQYF. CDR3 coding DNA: TGTGCCAGCAGGGTGCTAGCGGGAGTAGGCGAGACCCAGTACTTC.

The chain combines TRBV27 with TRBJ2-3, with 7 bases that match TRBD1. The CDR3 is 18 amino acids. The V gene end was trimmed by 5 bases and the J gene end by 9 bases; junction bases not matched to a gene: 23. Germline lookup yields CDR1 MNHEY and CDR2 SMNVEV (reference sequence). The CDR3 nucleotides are TGTGCCAGCAGTACGAACCGGTTCAGGGGGAAGGGCGTTGTAACGCAGTATTTT. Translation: CASSTNRFRGKGVVTQYF.

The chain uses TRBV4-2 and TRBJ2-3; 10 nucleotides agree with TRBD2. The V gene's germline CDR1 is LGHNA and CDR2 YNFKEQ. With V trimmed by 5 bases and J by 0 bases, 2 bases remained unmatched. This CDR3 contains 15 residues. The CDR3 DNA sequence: TGTGCCAGCAGCTCGACTAGCGGGAGCACAGATACGCAGTATTTT. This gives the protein CASSSTSGSTDTQYF.

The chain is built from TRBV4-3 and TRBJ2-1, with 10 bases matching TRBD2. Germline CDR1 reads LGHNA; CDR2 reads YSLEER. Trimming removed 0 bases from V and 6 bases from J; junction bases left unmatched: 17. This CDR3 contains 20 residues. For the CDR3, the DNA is TGCGCCAGCAGCCAAGAGGGAGCACTAGCGGGAACCCGGGGGCCCAATGAGCAGTTCTTC. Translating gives CASSQEGALAGTRGPNEQFF.

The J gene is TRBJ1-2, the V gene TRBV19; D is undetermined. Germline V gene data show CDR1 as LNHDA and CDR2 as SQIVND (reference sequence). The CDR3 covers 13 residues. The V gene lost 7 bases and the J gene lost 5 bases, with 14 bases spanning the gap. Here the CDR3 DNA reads TGTGCCAGTACTCGTGCCGGCGGATATGGCTACACCTTC. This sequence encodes CASTRAGGYGYTF.

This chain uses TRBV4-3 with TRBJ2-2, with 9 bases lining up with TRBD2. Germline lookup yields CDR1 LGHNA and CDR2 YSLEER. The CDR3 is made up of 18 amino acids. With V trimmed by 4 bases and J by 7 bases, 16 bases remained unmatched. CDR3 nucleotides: TGCGCCAGCAGCCCTGCCACCGAAGAGCGGGAGGCAGGCGGGGAGCTGTTTTTT. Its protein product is CASSPATEEREAGGELFF.

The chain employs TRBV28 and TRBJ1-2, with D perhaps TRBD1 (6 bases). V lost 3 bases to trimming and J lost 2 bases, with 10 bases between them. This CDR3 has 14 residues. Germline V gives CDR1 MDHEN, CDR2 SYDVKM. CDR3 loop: CASSLSGQNYGYTF. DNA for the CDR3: TGTGCCAGCAGTTTGTCCGGACAGAACTATGGCTACACCTTC.

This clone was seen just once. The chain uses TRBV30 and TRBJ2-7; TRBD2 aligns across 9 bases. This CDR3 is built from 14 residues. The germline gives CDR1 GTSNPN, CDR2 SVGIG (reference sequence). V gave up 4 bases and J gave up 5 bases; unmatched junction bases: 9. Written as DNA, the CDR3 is TGTGCCTGGATATCGGTGGGCGGGGGGGACGAGCAGTACTTC. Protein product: CAWISVGGGDEQYF. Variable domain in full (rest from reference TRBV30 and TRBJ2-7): SQTIHQWPATLVQPVGSPLSLECTVEGTSNPNLYWYRQAAGRGLQLLFYSVGIGQISSEVPQNLSASRPQDRQFILSSKKLLLSDSGFYLCAWISVGGGDEQYFGPGTRLTVT.

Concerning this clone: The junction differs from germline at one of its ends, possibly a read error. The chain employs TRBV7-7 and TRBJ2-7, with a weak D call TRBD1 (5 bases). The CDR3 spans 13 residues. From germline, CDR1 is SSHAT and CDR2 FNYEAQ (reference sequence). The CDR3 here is CASSLRQGHGQYF. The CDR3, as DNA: TGTGCTAGCAGCTTAAGGCAGGGCCACGGGCAGTACTTC.

CDR3 sequence: CASSEWTSGVNEQFF. DNA for the CDR3: TGTGCCAGCAGTGAGTGGACTAGCGGGGTCAATGAGCAGTTCTTC. The chain combines TRBV6-4 with TRBJ2-1; 12 bases agree with TRBD2. There are 15 residues in the CDR3. V was clipped by 3 bases and J by 6 bases; unmatched bases: 3. CDR1 and CDR2 (germline): MRHNA, SNTAGT.